This T cell receptor beta chain was found in a study of blood T cell repertoires in COVID-19. Produced via immunoSEQ multiplex PCR; TCRdb's table is partial and in-frame only. Of about 64,000 clones in the sample, approximately 85% were seen once. CDR1 is MGHRA and CDR2 is YSYEKL in the germline V gene. J lost 5 bases, V lost 1 base, and 2 bases had no gene match. This CDR3 spans 15 amino acids. Sequencing was done on a sample of peripheral blood. The J gene is TRBJ2-1, the V gene TRBV4-1; TRBD2 agrees at 10 bases. The receptor was isolated from a human donor in a cohort sampled during active COVID-19. The CDR3 sequence: CASSQGTSGHNEQFF. DNA for the CDR3: TGCGCCAGCAGCCAAGGGACTAGCGGCCACAATGAGCAGTTCTTC.